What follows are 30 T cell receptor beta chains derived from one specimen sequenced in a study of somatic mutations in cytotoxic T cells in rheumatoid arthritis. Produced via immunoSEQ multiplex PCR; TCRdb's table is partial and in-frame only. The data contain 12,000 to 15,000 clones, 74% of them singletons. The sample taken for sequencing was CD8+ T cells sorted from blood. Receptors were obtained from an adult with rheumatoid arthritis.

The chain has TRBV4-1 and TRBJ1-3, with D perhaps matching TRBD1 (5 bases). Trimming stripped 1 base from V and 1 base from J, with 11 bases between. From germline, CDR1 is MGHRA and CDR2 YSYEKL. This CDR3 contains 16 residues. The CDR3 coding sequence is TGCGCCAGCAGCCAAGGGGTCAGGGCATCTGGAAACACCATATATTTT. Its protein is CASSQGVRASGNTIYF.

CDR3 protein: CASSWPGGTSGDPWDEQFF. The CDR3 DNA reads as TGTGCCAGCAGCTGGCCGGGGGGGACTAGCGGGGATCCTTGGGATGAGCAGTTCTTC. The chain uses TRBV7-8 and TRBJ2-1; 13 bases map to TRBD2. This CDR3 is 19 amino acids long. Germline V gives CDR1 SGHVS, CDR2 FQNEAQ. With 4 bases clipped from V and 8 bases from J, the junction kept 17 bases outside the gene matches.

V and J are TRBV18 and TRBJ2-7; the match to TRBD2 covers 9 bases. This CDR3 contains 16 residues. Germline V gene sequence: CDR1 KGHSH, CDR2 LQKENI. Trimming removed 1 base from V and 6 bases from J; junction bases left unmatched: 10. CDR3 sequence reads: CASSPLIAGGRGEQYF. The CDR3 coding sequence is TGTGCCAGCTCACCACTGATTGCGGGGGGGCGGGGCGAGCAGTACTTC.

The chain's CDR3 is CASSSVPGTGGDGYTF. The CDR3 DNA is TGCGCCAGCAGCTCCGTACCCGGGACAGGGGGTGATGGCTACACCTTC. The V and J genes are TRBV5-1 and TRBJ1-2; 11 positions agree with TRBD1. V dropped 3 bases and J dropped 6; count of bases not matched to a gene: 10. Germline CDR1 and CDR2: SGHRS and YFSETQ. This CDR3 contains 16 residues.

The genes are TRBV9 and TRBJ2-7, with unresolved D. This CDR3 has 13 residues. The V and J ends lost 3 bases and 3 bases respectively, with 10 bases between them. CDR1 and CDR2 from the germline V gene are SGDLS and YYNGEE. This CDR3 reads CASSDGIHYEQYF. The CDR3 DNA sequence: TGTGCCAGCAGCGATGGGATACACTACGAGCAGTACTTC.

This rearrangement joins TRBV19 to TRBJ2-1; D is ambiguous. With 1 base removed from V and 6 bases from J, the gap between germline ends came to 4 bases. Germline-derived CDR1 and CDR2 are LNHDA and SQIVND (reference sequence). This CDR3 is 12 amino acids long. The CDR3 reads CASSIVSNEQFF. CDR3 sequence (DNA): TGTGCCAGTAGTATAGTGAGCAATGAGCAGTTCTTC.

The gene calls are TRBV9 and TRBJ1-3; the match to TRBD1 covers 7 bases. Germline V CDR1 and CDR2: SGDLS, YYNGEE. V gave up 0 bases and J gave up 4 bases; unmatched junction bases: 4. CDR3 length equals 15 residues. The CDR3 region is CASSVATGSGNTIYF. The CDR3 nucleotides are TGTGCCAGCAGCGTAGCGACAGGGTCCGGAAACACCATATATTTT.

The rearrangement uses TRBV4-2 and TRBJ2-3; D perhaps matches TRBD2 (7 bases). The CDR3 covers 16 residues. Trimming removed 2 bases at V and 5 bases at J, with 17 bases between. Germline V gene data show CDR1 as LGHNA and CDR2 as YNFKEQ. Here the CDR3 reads CASSQYEGGGGDTQYF. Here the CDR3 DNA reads TGTGCCAGCAGCCAATACGAAGGGGGGGGTGGAGATACGCAGTATTTT.

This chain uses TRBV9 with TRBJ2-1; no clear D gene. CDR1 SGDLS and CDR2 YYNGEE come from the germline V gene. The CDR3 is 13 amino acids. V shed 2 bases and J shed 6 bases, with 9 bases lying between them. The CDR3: CASSVDGSNEQFF. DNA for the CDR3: TGTGCCAGCAGCGTGGACGGTAGCAATGAGCAGTTCTTC.

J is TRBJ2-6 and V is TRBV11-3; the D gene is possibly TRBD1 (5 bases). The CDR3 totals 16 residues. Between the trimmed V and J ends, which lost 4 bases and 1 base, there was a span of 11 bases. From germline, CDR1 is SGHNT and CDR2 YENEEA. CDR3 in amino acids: CASSSDSTSGANVLTF. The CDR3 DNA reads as TGTGCCAGCAGCTCAGACAGCACTTCTGGGGCCAACGTCCTGACTTTC.

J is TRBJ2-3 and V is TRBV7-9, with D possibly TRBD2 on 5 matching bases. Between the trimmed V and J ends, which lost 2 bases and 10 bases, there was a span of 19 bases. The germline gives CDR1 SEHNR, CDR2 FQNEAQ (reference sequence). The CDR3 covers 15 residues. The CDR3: CASSLRQEGLWAQYF. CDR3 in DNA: TGTGCCAGCAGCTTAAGGCAAGAGGGATTGTGGGCGCAGTATTTT.

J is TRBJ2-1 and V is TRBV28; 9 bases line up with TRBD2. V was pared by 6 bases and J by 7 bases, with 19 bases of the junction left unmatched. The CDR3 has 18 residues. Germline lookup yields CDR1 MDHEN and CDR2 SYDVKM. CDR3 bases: TGTGCCAGCAGGCCTAGCGGGGTATATACGTTTGGGGGAAATGAGCAGTTCTTC. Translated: CASRPSGVYTFGGNEQFF.

CDR3 loop: CASSPGREQYF. In DNA, the CDR3 is TGTGCCAGCAGCCCCGGTCGCGAGCAGTACTTC. The chain joins TRBV7-9 to TRBJ2-7; D is ambiguous. The CDR3 is made up of 11 amino acids. Trimming removed 5 bases at V and 6 bases at J, with 8 bases between. Germline V lookup: CDR1 SEHNR, CDR2 FQNEAQ (reference sequence).

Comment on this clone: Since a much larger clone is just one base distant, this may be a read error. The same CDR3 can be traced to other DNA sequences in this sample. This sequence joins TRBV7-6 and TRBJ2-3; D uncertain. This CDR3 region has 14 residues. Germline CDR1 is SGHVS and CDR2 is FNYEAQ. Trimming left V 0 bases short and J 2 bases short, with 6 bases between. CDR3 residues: CASSLAGNTDTQYF. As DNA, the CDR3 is TGTGCCAGCAGCTTAGCCGGAAACACAGATACGCAGTATTTT.

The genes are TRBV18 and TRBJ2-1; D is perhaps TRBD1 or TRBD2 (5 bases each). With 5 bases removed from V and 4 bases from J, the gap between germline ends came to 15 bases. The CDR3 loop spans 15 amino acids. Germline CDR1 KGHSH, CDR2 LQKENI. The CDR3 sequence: CASSYRDQGYNEQFF. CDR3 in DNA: TGTGCCAGCTCATACCGGGACCAGGGTTACAATGAGCAGTTCTTC.

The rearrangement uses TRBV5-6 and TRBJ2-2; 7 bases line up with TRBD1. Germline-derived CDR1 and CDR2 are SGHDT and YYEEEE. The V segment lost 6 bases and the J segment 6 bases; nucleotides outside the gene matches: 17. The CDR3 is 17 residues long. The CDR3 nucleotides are TGTGCCAGCACCCTCTGGGACAGCTCGTTCCTTGCCGGGGAGCTGTTTTTT. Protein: CASTLWDSSFLAGELFF. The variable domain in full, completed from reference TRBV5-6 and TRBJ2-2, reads DAGVTQSPTHLIKTRGQQVTLRCSPKSGHDTVSWYQQALGQGPQFIFQYYEEEERQRGNFPDRFSGHQFPNYSSELNVNALLLGDSALYLCASTLWDSSFLAGELFFGEGSRLTVL.

CDR3 in amino acids: CASSFHGTEAFF. For the CDR3, the DNA is TGTGCCAGCAGTTTTCATGGCACTGAAGCTTTCTTT. The chain has TRBV28 and TRBJ1-1; D call uncertain. From germline, CDR1 is MDHEN and CDR2 SYDVKM. Trimming removed 3 bases from V and 4 bases from J, with 6 bases in between. The CDR3 length is 12 residues.

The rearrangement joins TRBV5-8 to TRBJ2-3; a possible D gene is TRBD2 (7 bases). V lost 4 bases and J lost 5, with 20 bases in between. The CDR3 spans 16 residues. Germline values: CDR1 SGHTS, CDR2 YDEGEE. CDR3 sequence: CASSQYEGGGGDTQYF. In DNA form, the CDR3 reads TGTGCCAGCAGCCAATACGAAGGGGGGGGTGGAGATACGCAGTATTTT.

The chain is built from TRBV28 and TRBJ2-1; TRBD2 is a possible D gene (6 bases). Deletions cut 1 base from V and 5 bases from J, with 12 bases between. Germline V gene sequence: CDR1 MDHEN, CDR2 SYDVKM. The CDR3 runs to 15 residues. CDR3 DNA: TGTGCCAGCAGTTTATTCGGGACTTCCGACAATGAGCAGTTCTTC. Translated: CASSLFGTSDNEQFF.

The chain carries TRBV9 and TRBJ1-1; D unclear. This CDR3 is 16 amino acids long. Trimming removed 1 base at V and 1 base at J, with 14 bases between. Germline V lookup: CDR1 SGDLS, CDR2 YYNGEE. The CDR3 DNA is TGTGCCAGCAGCGTATCTTATAGAGCCTCGAACACTGAAGCTTTCTTT. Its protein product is CASSVSYRASNTEAFF.

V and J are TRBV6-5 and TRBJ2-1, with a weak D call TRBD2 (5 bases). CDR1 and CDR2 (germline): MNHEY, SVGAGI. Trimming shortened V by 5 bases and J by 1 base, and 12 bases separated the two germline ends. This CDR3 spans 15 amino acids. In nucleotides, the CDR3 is TGTGCCAGCAGTGGACTGCTAAGGTCCTACAATGAGCAGTTCTTC. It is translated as CASSGLLRSYNEQFF.

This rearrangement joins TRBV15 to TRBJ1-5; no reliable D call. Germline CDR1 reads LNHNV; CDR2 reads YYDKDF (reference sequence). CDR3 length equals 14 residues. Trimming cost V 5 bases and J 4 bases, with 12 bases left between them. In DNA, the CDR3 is TGTGCCACCAGCTTGGAGGAGTCTAATCAGCCCCAGCATTTT. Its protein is CATSLEESNQPQHF.

The CDR3 reads CSVTRGDSDEQYF. CDR3 nucleotides: TGCAGCGTGACCCGGGGGGATTCGGACGAGCAGTACTTC. The genes are TRBV29-1 and TRBJ2-7; 7 nucleotides match TRBD2. Trimming took 6 bases from V and 5 from J; bases not matched to a gene: 10. This CDR3 region has 13 residues. Germline loops: CDR1 SQVTM, CDR2 ANQGSEA.

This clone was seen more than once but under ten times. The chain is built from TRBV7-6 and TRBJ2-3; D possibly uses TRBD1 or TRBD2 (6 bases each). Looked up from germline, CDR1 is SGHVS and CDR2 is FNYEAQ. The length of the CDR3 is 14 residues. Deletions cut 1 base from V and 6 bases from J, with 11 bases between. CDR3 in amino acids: CASSLDGGGDTQYF. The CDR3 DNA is TGTGCCAGCAGCTTAGATGGAGGGGGGGATACGCAGTATTTT.

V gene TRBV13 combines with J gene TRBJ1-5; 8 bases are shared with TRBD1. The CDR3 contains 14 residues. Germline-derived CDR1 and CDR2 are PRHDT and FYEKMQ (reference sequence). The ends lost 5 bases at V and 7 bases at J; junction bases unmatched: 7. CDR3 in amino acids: CASSPARTGQPQHF. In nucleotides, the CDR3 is TGTGCCAGCAGCCCCGCGCGGACAGGGCAGCCCCAGCATTTT.

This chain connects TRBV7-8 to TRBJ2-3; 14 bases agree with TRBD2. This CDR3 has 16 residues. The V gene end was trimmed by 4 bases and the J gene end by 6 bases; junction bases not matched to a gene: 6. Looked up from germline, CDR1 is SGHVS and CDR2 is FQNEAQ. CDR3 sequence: CASSSRTSGGLDTQYF. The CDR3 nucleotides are TGTGCCAGCAGCTCGCGGACTAGCGGGGGGTTGGATACGCAGTATTTT.

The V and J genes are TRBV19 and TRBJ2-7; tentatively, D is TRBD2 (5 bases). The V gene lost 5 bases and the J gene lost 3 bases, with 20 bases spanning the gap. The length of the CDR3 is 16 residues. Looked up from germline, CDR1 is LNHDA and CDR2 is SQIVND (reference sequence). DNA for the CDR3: TGTGCCAGTAGTTTAACGGAGGTCGCAGTCCACTACGAGCAGTACTTC. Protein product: CASSLTEVAVHYEQYF.

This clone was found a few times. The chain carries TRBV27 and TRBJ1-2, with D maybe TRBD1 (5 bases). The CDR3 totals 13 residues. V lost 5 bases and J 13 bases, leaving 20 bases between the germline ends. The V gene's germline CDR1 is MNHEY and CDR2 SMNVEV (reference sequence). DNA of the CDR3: TGTGCCAGCAGTCCCACGGCCGGGACGCCGTGCACCTTC. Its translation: CASSPTAGTPCTF.

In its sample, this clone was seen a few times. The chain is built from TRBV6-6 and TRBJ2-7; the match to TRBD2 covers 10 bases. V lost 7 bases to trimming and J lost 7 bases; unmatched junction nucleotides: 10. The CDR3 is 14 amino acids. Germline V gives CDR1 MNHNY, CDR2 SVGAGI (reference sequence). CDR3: CASNLAGDPREQYF. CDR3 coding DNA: TGTGCCAGCAACCTAGCGGGAGATCCTAGGGAGCAGTACTTC.

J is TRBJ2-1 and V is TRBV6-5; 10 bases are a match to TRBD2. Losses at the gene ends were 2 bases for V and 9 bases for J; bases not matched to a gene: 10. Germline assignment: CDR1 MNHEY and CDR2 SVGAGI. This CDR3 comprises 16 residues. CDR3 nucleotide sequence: TGTGCCAGCAGTTACGAGGGTATAGCTAGCGGGAGTGAGCAGTTCTTC. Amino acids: CASSYEGIASGSEQFF.